A single sample is the source of the 12 T cell receptor beta chains below, sequenced in a study of blood T cell repertoires in COVID-19. The table came from immunoSEQ multiplex PCR; TCRdb's copy has only in-frame clones and leaves some out. The table lists more than 80,000 clones, less than 80% of them singletons. What was sequenced was peripheral blood. These receptor sequences come from a man older than 75 with COVID-19, enrolled during active disease.

This clone was picked up a small number of times. The V and J genes are TRBV9 and TRBJ2-4, with TRBD2 identical over 8 bases. Germline lookup yields CDR1 SGDLS and CDR2 YYNGEE. The CDR3 runs 18 residues. V was pared by 0 bases and J by 1 base, with 9 bases of the junction left unmatched. The CDR3 DNA sequence: TGTGCCAGCAGCGTAGGGAAACCGGGAGGGTGGGCCAAAAACATTCAGTACTTC. It translates to CASSVGKPGGWAKNIQYF.

The gene calls are TRBV10-3 and TRBJ2-1, with unresolved D. Germline CDR1 and CDR2: ENHRY and SYGVKD. V was cut by 5 bases and J by 5 bases, with 13 bases left in between. The CDR3 runs 14 residues. The CDR3 sequence: CAISLFASDNEQFF. In DNA, the CDR3 is TGTGCCATCAGTCTCTTCGCTTCGGACAATGAGCAGTTCTTC.

The chain recombines TRBV21-1 with TRBJ1-6. TRBV21-1 is listed as a pseudogene. The CDR3 is 18 residues long. DNA of the CDR3: TGTGCCAGCAGCAAAATCTGGAGCGGAAGCTCCTATAATTCACCCCTCCACTTT. Protein sequence: CASSKIWSGSSYNSPLHF.

This chain links TRBV5-6 with TRBJ2-1, with 7 nucleotides matching TRBD2. The length of the CDR3 is 17 residues. Germline V gene data show CDR1 as SGHDT and CDR2 as YYEEEE. The V gene end was trimmed by 4 bases and the J gene end by 2 bases; junction bases not matched to a gene: 12. The CDR3 bases are TGTGCCAGCAGCCCACGGGTAGCGGGCTCCCCCTACAATGAGCAGTTCTTC. Translated: CASSPRVAGSPYNEQFF. Full variable domain (rest looked up from reference TRBV5-6 and TRBJ2-1): DAGVTQSPTHLIKTRGQQVTLRCSPKSGHDTVSWYQQALGQGPQFIFQYYEEEERQRGNFPDRFSGHQFPNYSSELNVNALLLGDSALYLCASSPRVAGSPYNEQFFGPGTRLTVL.

This clone was recorded once. V gene TRBV5-6 combines with J gene TRBJ1-1, with 11 bases identical to TRBD1. In germline, CDR1 is SGHDT, CDR2 YYEEEE. V was pared by 1 base and J by 4 bases, with 12 bases of the junction left unmatched. The CDR3 is made up of 18 amino acids. Here the CDR3 DNA reads TGTGCCAGCAGCTTGCCCACTGTGGGGACAGGGGGGGTCACTGAAGCTTTCTTT. The encoded protein is CASSLPTVGTGGVTEAFF.

The chain has TRBV24-1 and TRBJ2-3; 9 bases agree with TRBD2. Germline V lookup: CDR1 KGHDR, CDR2 SFDVKD. J was trimmed by 0 bases and V by 6 bases; bases with no gene match: 3. The CDR3 is made up of 15 amino acids. The CDR3 DNA reads TGTGCCACCAGTTTAGCGGGGGATAGCACAGATACGCAGTATTTT. This gives the protein CATSLAGDSTDTQYF.

V gene TRBV2 combines with J gene TRBJ1-2; D might be TRBD1 (5 bases). CDR1 is SNHLY, CDR2 FYNNEI, per germline. V lost 4 bases and J 3 bases, leaving 9 bases between the germline ends. The CDR3 is 13 residues long. CDR3 nucleotide sequence: TGTGCCAGCAGTGCAGGGCAGGACTATGGCTACACCTTC. Translated, it gives CASSAGQDYGYTF.

This chain joins TRBV20-1 and TRBJ2-7, with D perhaps matching TRBD2 (6 bases). CDR1 is DFQATT and CDR2 is SNEGSKA in the germline V gene (reference sequence). The CDR3 extends over 13 amino acids. Trimming removed 3 bases from V and 12 bases from J, with 21 bases in between. The CDR3 here is CSASPFPAGPAYF. CDR3 bases: TGCAGTGCTAGTCCCTTTCCGGCGGGACCGGCGTACTTC.

The chain combines TRBV12-3 or TRBV12-4 with TRBJ2-1, with 8 bases fitting TRBD2. The CDR3 loop spans 13 amino acids. V was clipped by 5 bases and J by 10 bases; unmatched bases: 7. The CDR3 nucleotides read TGTGCCAGCAGTCCCCCCGGGACTAGAGAGCAGTTCTTC. It encodes CASSPPGTREQFF.

This clone was seen a handful of times. The genes are TRBV29-1 and TRBJ2-5; TRBD2 matches at 7 bases. Trimming at V came to 5 bases and at J to 1 base, leaving 7 bases not matched to a gene. This CDR3 has 14 amino acids. Germline loops: CDR1 SQVTM, CDR2 ANQGSEA. DNA for the CDR3: TGCAGCGTTTCCGGGACTAACCTCCAAGAGACCCAGTACTTC. This sequence encodes CSVSGTNLQETQYF.

This chain joins TRBV30 and TRBJ1-1, with D possibly being TRBD1 (6 bases). With 0 bases removed from V and 10 bases from J, the gap between germline ends came to 15 bases. Germline V gene data show CDR1 as GTSNPN and CDR2 as SVGIG (reference sequence). This CDR3 is 13 amino acids long. CDR3 bases: TGTGCCTGGAGTGTAATGGGGGCCTCGACAGCTTTCTTT. Residues: CAWSVMGASTAFF.

V usage is TRBV11-3 and J usage is TRBJ2-2; TRBD2 matches 7 bases. The CDR3 totals 15 residues. V shed 5 bases and J 0 bases; nucleotides not matched to a gene: 3. Germline CDR1 and CDR2: SGHNT and YENEEA. The CDR3 spells CASSGGTTNTGELFF. CDR3 in DNA: TGTGCCAGCAGCGGAGGGACTACGAACACCGGGGAGCTGTTTTTT.